This T cell receptor (beta chain) was captured in a study of cytomegalovirus exposure and HLA in healthy donors. At the level of the study: Of the donors genotyped, several hundred in all, about 80% fell in the Caucasian-associated ancestry cluster. Notes on the study in general: Several of the most significant clusters appeared linked to common viral pathogens, based on a later analysis. Associated with HLA alleles at 0.05 false discovery rate in a later analysis were about 17,000 TCR beta sequences. Roughly uniform depth of sequencing across donors was assumed in presence/absence analyses.

Use of 60 Vbeta and 13 Jbeta primers characterized the PCR. Profiling relied on immunoSEQ multiplex PCR, and the TCRdb table lists in-frame clones only, not all of them. This sample has some 120,000 clones, with around 76% found just once. On this clone itself: Its antigen is undetermined.

V was pared by 0 bases and J by 3 bases, with 11 bases between. The CDR3 is 15 residues long. Germline V lookup: CDR1 LGHNA, CDR2 YNFKEQ. The rearrangement uses TRBV4-2 and TRBJ1-1, with D tentatively TRBD1 (6 bases). The sequence derives from a woman aged 55-75 years in good health and CMV-seropositive. Sequencing was performed on PBMCs. The CDR3 sequence: CASSQDQGIDTEAFF. The CDR3 DNA reads TGTGCCAGCAGCCAAGATCAGGGGATAGACACTGAAGCTTTCTTT.